This T cell receptor beta chain appears in the sequencing data of a study of blood T cell repertoires in COVID-19. At the level of the study: In each case, the material was cDNA or gDNA derived from T cells, B-cell-depleted T cells, or PBMCs.

Germline lookup yields CDR1 MNHEY and CDR2 SMNVEV (reference sequence). CDR3 length: 14 residues. V gave up 5 bases and J gave up 2 bases; unmatched junction bases: 4. Assay: immunoSEQ multiplex PCR; the TCRdb copy retains only in-frame clones and omits some. The sample gives about 280,000 clones, around 90% of which show up once; about 3% is in the top ten. Sequenced sample: PBMCs or T cells enriched from blood (not recorded which). The chain carries TRBV27 and TRBJ2-7; TRBD1 aligns across 9 bases. This TCR derives from a man aged 35 to 55 who had been exposed to COVID-19. DNA for the CDR3: TGTGCCAGCAGTCCTAACAGGGGGCCCTACGAGCAGTACTTC. Residues: CASSPNRGPYEQYF.